This is a list of T cell receptor beta chains from one sample in a study of blood T cells in healthy people across ages. TCRdb itself ran the 5' RACE reads through MiXCR, one entry per CDR3 protein. The data show 1.5 million to 2 million distinct CDR3 sequences, with roughly 27% seen just once and 7.7% held by the top ten. Sequences were obtained from blood. These receptors all come from a woman aged 25-40 years in good health. The CDR3 runs from the conserved cysteine through the conserved F or W. D genes are given only for firm matches. Clone size appears in some rows only: once, few, many, or a class for an expanded clone.

D | J | length | V | size | DNA | CDR3
NA | TRBJ2-1 | 15 | TRBV7-2 | many | TGTGCCAGCAGCTTCGGGCAGGGGGGGAACAATGAGCAGTTCTTC | CASSFGQGGNNEQFF
NA | TRBJ1-1 | 14 | TRBV12-5 | NA | TGTGCTAGTGGCCCCCCCTCGGTGAACACTGAAGCTTTCTTT | CASGPPSVNTEAFF
TRBD1 | TRBJ1-4 | 14 | TRBV7-9 | many | TGTGCCAGCAGGAACGACAGGGGGAAAGGAAAACTGTTTTTT | CASRNDRGKGKLFF
NA | TRBJ2-5 | 13 | TRBV3-1 | few | TGTGCCAGCAGCCAAGATAATTTGGGGACCCAGTACTTC | CASSQDNLGTQYF
NA | TRBJ1-5 | 16 | TRBV28 | few | TGTGCCAGCAGCTCATATGGGGTAACGGGCAATCAGCCCCAGCATTTT | CASSSYGVTGNQPQHF
TRBD2 | TRBJ2-1 | 14 | TRBV25-1 | few | TGTGCCAGCAGTGCCCCTGGACTAGTCGGTGAGCAGTTCTTC | CASSAPGLVGEQFF
TRBD2 | TRBJ2-1 | 16 | TRBV4-2 | NA | TGTGCCAGCAGCCTCCTACTAGCGGGAGTCACCAATGAGCAGTTCTTC | CASSLLLAGVTNEQFF
TRBD1 | TRBJ1-2 | 14 | TRBV2 | NA | TGTGCCAGCAGTCAACAGGGGCCCGATTATGGCTACACCTTC | CASSQQGPDYGYTF
NA | TRBJ2-5 | 14 | TRBV12-3/TRBV12-4 | many | TGTGCCAGCAGTTTCCTGGACAGTGGGGAGACCCAGTACTTC | CASSFLDSGETQYF
NA | TRBJ1-4 | 13 | TRBV12-3/TRBV12-4 | few | TGTGCCAGCAGTTCCGCAGGGTTTGAAAAACTGTTTTTT | CASSSAGFEKLFF